This entry concerns a single T cell receptor beta chain. This sample was included in a study of blood T cell repertoires in COVID-19. As for the study in general: The United States, Italy and Spain provided the acute and convalescent COVID-19 samples. T cells, B-cell-depleted T cells, or PBMCs supplied cDNA or gDNA.

Only in-frame clones appear in the TCRdb table, and some are missing; sequencing was by immunoSEQ multiplex PCR. The sample lists around 200,000 clones; about 84% were seen once. The CDR3 sequence is 13 residues long. Germline V gives CDR1 MGHRA, CDR2 YSYEKL. V lost 3 bases, J lost 2 bases, and 8 bases lay in between. The chain has TRBV4-1 and TRBJ2-7; possible D gene TRBD2, 6 bases. Sequences were obtained from peripheral blood. This TCR was recovered from a human donor in a cohort sampled during active COVID-19. Here the CDR3 reads CASSHAGTYEQYF. The CDR3 DNA reads TGCGCCAGCAGCCACGCGGGGACCTACGAGCAGTACTTC.